Following are 18 T cell receptor beta chains from one sample sequenced in a study of blood T cell repertoires in COVID-19. Data came from immunoSEQ multiplex PCR; TCRdb stores just in-frame clones and leaves some out. The sample has 450,000 to 600,000 clones, about nine tenths seen once. Sequencing was carried out using PBMCs or T cells enriched from blood (not recorded which). These receptor sequences come from a woman younger than 35 who had recovered from COVID-19.

The chain combines TRBV6-1 with TRBJ2-7, with 8 bases identical to TRBD2. V shed 0 bases, J shed 0 bases, and the junction held 4 bases outside the gene matches. Germline V lookup: CDR1 MNHNS, CDR2 SASEGT. The CDR3 is 16 residues long. DNA of the CDR3: TGTGCCAGCAGTGAAGCGGGCGGGGGGAGCTCCTACGAGCAGTACTTC. As protein: CASSEAGGGSSYEQYF.

The chain joins TRBV6-6 to TRBJ2-1; D possibly corresponds to TRBD2 (6 bases). This CDR3 region has 11 residues. Between the trimmed V and J ends, which lost 6 bases and 8 bases, there was a span of 8 bases. Germline assignment: CDR1 MNHNY and CDR2 SVGAGI (reference sequence). This CDR3 is CASSPSDEQFF. The CDR3 DNA reads as TGTGCCAGCAGCCCTAGCGATGAGCAGTTCTTC.

The chain has TRBV10-3 and TRBJ1-3, with D hard to call. CDR3 length equals 15 residues. Trimming pared 0 bases from V and 4 bases from J, leaving 10 bases between. Germline lookup yields CDR1 ENHRY and CDR2 SYGVKD. Here the CDR3 reads CAISESPDSGNTIYF. DNA for the CDR3: TGTGCCATCAGTGAGTCTCCGGACTCAGGAAACACCATATATTTT.

CDR3 nucleotide sequence: TGTGCCAGCAGCCAGGGGATAGCGGGGACCTACGAGCAGTACTTC. Its protein is CASSQGIAGTYEQYF. The chain uses TRBV3-1 (or the pseudogene TRBV3-2) and TRBJ2-7, with 8 bases identical to TRBD2. CDR3 length: 15 residues. V was pared by 3 bases and J by 2 bases, with 6 bases of the junction left unmatched. Germline lookup yields CDR1 LGHDT and CDR2 YNNKEL (reference sequence).

In DNA, the CDR3 is TGTGCCAGCGGTACCGTCTCAGGGGGAGGCGGCTACACCTTC. Translating gives CASGTVSGGGGYTF. The chain combines TRBV2 with TRBJ1-2; 7 bases match TRBD1. Per the germline V gene, CDR1 is SNHLY and CDR2 is FYNNEI. CDR3 size: 14 residues. Unmatched junction bases numbered 14, after V lost 8 bases and J lost 8 bases.

V and J are TRBV3-1 (or the pseudogene TRBV3-2) and TRBJ1-4; D is perhaps TRBD1 (6 bases). With 5 bases removed from V and 8 bases from J, the gap between germline ends came to 15 bases. Germline lookup yields CDR1 LGHDT and CDR2 YNNKEL (reference sequence). CDR3 length: 14 amino acids. The CDR3 region is CASSWGRMEEKLFF. In DNA form, the CDR3 reads TGTGCCAGCAGCTGGGGGCGGATGGAAGAAAAACTGTTTTTT.

The chain joins TRBV3-1 (or the pseudogene TRBV3-2) to TRBJ2-7, with TRBD2 as a possible D gene (5 bases). V gave up 4 bases and J gave up 2 bases, with 9 bases separating them. This CDR3 is built from 13 residues. Germline loops: CDR1 LGHDT, CDR2 YNNKEL (reference sequence). CDR3 sequence reads: CASSPAGAYEQYF. In DNA form, the CDR3 reads TGTGCCAGCAGCCCGGCCGGGGCCTACGAGCAGTACTTC.

As for this clone: The sample carries other DNA sequences with the same CDR3. This rearrangement joins TRBV6-5 to TRBJ1-4; TRBD1 matches 8 bases. V dropped 6 bases and J dropped 7; count of bases not matched to a gene: 4. Germline-derived CDR1 and CDR2 are MNHEY and SVGAGI. This CDR3 spans 13 amino acids. CDR3 coding DNA: TGTGCCAGCAGCAGGGGGCGAGGTGAAAAACTGTTTTTT. As protein: CASSRGRGEKLFF.

CDR3 nucleotide sequence: TGTGCCAGCAGCCGCCCGGGAGACAACACTGAAGCTTTCTTT. It is translated as CASSRPGDNTEAFF. This rearrangement joins TRBV13 to TRBJ1-1; D gene uncertain. The germline CDR1 and CDR2 sequences are PRHDT and FYEKMQ (reference sequence). CDR3 length: 14 residues. V lost 5 bases and J lost 2, with 12 bases in between. Combining the CDR3 with reference TRBV13 and TRBJ1-1 gives the whole variable domain AAGVIQSPRHLIKEKRETATLKCYPIPRHDTVYWYQQGPGQDPQFLISFYEKMQSDKGSIPDRFSAQQFSDYHSELNMSSLELGDSALYFCASSRPGDNTEAFFGQGTRLTVV.

The chain carries TRBV30 and TRBJ2-2; 12 positions match TRBD2. In germline, CDR1 is GTSNPN, CDR2 SVGIG (reference sequence). The ends lost 7 bases at V and 6 bases at J; junction bases unmatched: 6. The CDR3 spans 14 residues. CDR3 in amino acids: CASWTSGVPGELFF. The CDR3 region has the DNA TGTGCCTCCTGGACTAGCGGGGTCCCCGGGGAGCTGTTTTTT.

The rearrangement uses TRBV5-1 and TRBJ2-5; maybe TRBD2 (6 bases). V lost 3 bases to trimming and J lost 5 bases, with 17 bases between them. The CDR3 contains 15 residues. Per germline, CDR1 SGHRS and CDR2 YFSETQ. The CDR3 sequence is CASSSTAGMGETQYF. CDR3 DNA: TGCGCCAGCAGCTCCACGGCGGGGATGGGGGAGACCCAGTACTTC.

The V gene is TRBV2, the J gene TRBJ2-3; TRBD2 might be the D (5 bases). The CDR3 is 14 amino acids. Germline V gene data show CDR1 as SNHLY and CDR2 as FYNNEI. The V gene lost 7 bases and the J gene lost 4 bases, with 15 bases spanning the gap. CDR3 DNA: TGTGCCAGCAATCTAGCAATCAGCGCAGATACGCAGTATTTT. It codes for CASNLAISADTQYF.

The gene calls are TRBV7-9 and TRBJ1-1, with D possibly matching TRBD1 (6 bases). The CDR3 consists of 14 residues. In germline, CDR1 is SEHNR, CDR2 FQNEAQ (reference sequence). V was shortened by 1 base and J by 7 bases, with 13 bases between the two germline ends. For the CDR3, the DNA is TGTGCCAGCAGCTTAGGAGGCCAGGGGTATGAAGCTTTCTTT. It yields the protein CASSLGGQGYEAFF. Supplemented by reference TRBV7-9 and TRBJ1-1, the full variable domain reads DTGVSQNPRHKITKRGQNVTFRCDPISEHNRLYWYRQTLGQGPEFLTYFQNEAQLEKSRLLSDRFSAERPKGSFSTLEIQRTEQGDSAMYLCASSLGGQGYEAFFGQGTRLTVV.

The chain joins TRBV28 to TRBJ1-1; maybe TRBD1 (6 bases). The V end lost 2 bases, the J end lost 4 bases, and 11 bases lay between the germline ends. The CDR3 sequence is 14 residues long. Germline-derived CDR1 and CDR2 are MDHEN and SYDVKM. Here the CDR3 DNA reads TGTGCCAGCAGTTTAGACACAGGGAGCACTGAAGCTTTCTTT. This sequence encodes CASSLDTGSTEAFF.

The chain uses TRBV27 and TRBJ1-5; TRBD1 agrees at 9 bases. Germline CDR1 and CDR2: MNHEY and SMNVEV (reference sequence). There are 15 residues in the CDR3. After removal of 3 bases from V and 7 bases from J, the junction contained 7 bases not matched to a gene. CDR3 coding DNA: TGTGCCAGCAGTTTCGGACAGGGGAGGAACCAGCCCCAGCATTTT. It is translated as CASSFGQGRNQPQHF.

The chain is built from TRBV27 and TRBJ2-5, with 7 bases that match TRBD2. The trim removed 6 bases at V and 3 bases at J, leaving 7 bases unmatched. Germline CDR1 MNHEY, CDR2 SMNVEV (reference sequence). The CDR3 covers 14 residues. Here the CDR3 reads CASRKGGGEETQYF. The CDR3 coding sequence is TGTGCCAGCAGGAAAGGCGGGGGAGAAGAGACCCAGTACTTC.

The CDR3 region is CASAYRVSTEAFF. The CDR3 bases are TGTGCCAGCGCGTACAGGGTTAGTACTGAAGCTTTCTTT. This chain links TRBV6-5 with TRBJ1-1; possibly TRBD1 for D (6 bases). Germline V CDR1 and CDR2: MNHEY, SVGAGI. Trimming removed 8 bases from V and 5 bases from J, with 15 bases in between. The CDR3 totals 13 residues.

Regarding this clone: A junction boundary mismatches the germline segment, possibly from a read error. The V gene is TRBV20-1, the J gene TRBJ1-2; D is uncertain. This CDR3 is 11 amino acids long. The germline V gene encodes CDR1 DFQATT and CDR2 SNEGSKA (reference sequence). DNA of the CDR3: TGCAGTGCTAGAGATTGGTTGGGAGTCTTCTTC. It is translated as CSARDWLGVFF.